This T cell receptor (beta chain) was sequenced during a study of blood T cells in healthy people across ages. Study context: There was about one barcoded beta molecule captured by template switching per two T cells. Study results and limitations: With unsorted PBMCs, a conclusive comparison of naive versus antigen-experienced cells was not possible.

Primers used in a second PCR of about 6 to 11 cycles were a sample-barcoded 5' primer and a J-beta primer mix. In TCRdb, the 5' RACE reads were re-called with MiXCR into one record per CDR3 protein. This sample has around 1.5 million distinct CDR3 sequences, with approximately 63% found just once. Worth noting for this clonotype: Its antigen is undetermined.

Sequencing input: blood. The receptor comes from a man younger than 30 in good health.

The CDR3 loop is CASSKGFGTELHYGYTF. The CDR3 bases are TGCGCCAGCAGCAAGGGGTTCGGGACAGAGCTTCACTATGGCTACACCTTC. The chain combines TRBV4-3 with TRBJ1-2; TRBD1 matches 7 bases. The CDR3 is 17 amino acids. The germline V gene encodes CDR1 LGHNA and CDR2 YSLEER. The V segment lost 5 bases and the J segment 3 bases; nucleotides outside the gene matches: 15.